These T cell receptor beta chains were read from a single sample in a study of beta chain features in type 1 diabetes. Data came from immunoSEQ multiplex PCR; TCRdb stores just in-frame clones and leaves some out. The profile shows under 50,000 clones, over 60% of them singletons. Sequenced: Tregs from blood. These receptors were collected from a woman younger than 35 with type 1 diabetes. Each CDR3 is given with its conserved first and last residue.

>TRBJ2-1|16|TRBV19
CASSMVALALQNEQFF
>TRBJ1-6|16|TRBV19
CASSPRRDRQNSPLHF
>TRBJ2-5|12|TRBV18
CASSRGRETQYF
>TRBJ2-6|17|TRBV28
CASTGGGPISGANVLTF
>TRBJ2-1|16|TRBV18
CASSPPRLAGPNEQFF
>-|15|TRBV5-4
CASSFPGTPSYEQYF
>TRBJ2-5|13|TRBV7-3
CASSLNRGETQYF
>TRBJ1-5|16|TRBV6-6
CASSKQQELSNQPQHF
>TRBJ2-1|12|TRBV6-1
CASIPRAGRQFF
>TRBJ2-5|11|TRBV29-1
CSAPTGGTQYF
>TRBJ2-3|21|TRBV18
CASSPVLLAGGPLSSTDTQYF
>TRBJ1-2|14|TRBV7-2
CASRGWQANYGYTF
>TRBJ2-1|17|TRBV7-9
CASSLTRTSGGNNEQFF
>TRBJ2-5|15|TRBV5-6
CASSFLAGGGETQYF
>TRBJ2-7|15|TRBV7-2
CASSLVGTGSYEQYF
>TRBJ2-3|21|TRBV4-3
CASSQDWLAGGLVGLTDTQYF
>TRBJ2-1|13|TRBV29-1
CSVGEPAYNEQFF
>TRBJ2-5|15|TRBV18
CASSPAAQPGETQYF
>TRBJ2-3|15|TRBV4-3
CASSQDPRITGAQYF
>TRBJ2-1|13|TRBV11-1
CASSRLGYNEQFF
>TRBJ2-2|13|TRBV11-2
CASSPHPGGELFF
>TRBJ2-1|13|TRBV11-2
CASSERPRNEQFF
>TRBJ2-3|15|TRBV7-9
CASSRITRRTDTQYF
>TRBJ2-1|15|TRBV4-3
CASSPRRTGRYGQFF
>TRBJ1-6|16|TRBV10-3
CAISDPRGTNNSPLHF
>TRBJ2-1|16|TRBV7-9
CASSLVVGVDYNEQFF
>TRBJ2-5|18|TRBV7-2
CASSSNPSWTGIQETQYF
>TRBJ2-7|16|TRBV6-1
CASSDYGRGRLGEQYF
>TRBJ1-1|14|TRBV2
CASMDRVEDTEAFF
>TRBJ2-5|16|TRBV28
CASSPLGAGEGETQYF
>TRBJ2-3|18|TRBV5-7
CASSVGQGARASTDTQYF
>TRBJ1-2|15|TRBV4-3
CASSQESVANYGYTF
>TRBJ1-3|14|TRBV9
CASSPREARGTIYF
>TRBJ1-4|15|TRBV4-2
CASSQEGRDGEKLFF
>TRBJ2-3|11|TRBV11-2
CASSLADTQYF
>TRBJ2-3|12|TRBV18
CASFDSHDPQYF
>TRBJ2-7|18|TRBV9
CASSGGLAGVGKAYEQYF
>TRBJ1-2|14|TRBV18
CASLPAGTGYGYTF
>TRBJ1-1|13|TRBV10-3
CAIAQGGKEYAFF
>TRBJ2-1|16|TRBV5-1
CASSLEVGVSYNEQFF
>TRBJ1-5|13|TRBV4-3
CASSQEESQPQHF
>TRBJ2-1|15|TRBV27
CASSLIAAGANEQFF
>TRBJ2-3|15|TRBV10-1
CASSLAGGSTDTQYF
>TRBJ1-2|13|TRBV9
CASSVNPNYGYTF